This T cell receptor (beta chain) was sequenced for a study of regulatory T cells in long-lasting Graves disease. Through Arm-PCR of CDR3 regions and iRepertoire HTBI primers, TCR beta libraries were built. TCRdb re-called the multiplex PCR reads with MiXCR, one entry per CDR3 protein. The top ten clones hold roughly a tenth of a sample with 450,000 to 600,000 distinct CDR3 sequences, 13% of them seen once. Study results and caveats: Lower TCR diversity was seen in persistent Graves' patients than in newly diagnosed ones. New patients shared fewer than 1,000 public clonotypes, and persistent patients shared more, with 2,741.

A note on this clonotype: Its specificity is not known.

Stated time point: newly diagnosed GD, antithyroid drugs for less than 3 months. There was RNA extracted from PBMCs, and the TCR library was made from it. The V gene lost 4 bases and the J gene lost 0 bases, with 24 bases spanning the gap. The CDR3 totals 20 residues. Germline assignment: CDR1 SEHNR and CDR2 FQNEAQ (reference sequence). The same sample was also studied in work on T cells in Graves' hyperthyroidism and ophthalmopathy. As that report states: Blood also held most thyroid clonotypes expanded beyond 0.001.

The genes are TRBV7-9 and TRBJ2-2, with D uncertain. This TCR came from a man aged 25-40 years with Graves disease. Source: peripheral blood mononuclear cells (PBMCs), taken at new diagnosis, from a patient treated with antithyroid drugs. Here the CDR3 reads CASSSALRRRAPSNTGELFF. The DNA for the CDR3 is TGTGCCAGCAGCTCCGCCCTCCGCCGCCGAGCGCCTTCGAACACCGGGGAGCTGTTTTTT. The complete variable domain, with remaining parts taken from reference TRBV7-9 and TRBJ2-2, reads DTGVSQNPRHKITKRGQNVTFRCDPISEHNRLYWYRQTLGQGPEFLTYFQNEAQLEKSRLLSDRFSAERPKGSFSTLEIQRTEQGDSAMYLCASSSALRRRAPSNTGELFFGEGSRLTVL.